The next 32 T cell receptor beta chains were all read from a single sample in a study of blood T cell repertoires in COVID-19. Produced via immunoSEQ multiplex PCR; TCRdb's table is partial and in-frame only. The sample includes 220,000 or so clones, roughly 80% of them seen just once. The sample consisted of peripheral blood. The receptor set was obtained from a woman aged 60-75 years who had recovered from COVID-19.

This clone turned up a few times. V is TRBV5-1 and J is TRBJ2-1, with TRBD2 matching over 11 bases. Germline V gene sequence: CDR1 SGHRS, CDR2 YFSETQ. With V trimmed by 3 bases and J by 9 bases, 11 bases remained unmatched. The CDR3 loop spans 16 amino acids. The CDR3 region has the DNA TGCGCCAGCAGCTCCCCCCGACTAGCGGGGAATGGTGAGCAGTTCTTC. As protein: CASSSPRLAGNGEQFF.

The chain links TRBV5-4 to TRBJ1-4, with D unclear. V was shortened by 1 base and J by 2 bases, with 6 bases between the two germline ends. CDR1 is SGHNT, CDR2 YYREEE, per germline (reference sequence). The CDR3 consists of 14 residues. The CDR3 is CASSLRETNEKLFF. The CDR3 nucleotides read TGTGCCAGCAGCTTGAGGGAGACTAATGAAAAACTGTTTTTT.

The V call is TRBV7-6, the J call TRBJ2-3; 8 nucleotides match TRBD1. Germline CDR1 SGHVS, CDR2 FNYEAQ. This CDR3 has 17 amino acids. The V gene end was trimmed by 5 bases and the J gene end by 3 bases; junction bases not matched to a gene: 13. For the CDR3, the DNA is TGTGCCAGCAGCATCGGACAGGGAATCGGGTATACAGATACGCAGTATTTT. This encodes CASSIGQGIGYTDTQYF.

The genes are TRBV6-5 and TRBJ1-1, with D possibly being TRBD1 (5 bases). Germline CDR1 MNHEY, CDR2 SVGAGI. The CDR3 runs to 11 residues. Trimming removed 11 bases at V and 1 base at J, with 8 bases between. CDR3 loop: CASTANTEAFF. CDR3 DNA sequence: TGTGCCTCGACAGCGAACACTGAAGCTTTCTTT.

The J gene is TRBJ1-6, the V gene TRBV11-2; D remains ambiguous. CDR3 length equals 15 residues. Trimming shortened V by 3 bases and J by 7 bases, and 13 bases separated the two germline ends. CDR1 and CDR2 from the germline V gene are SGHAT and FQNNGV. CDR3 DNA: TGTGCCAGCAGCTTCCGGGGAGCAACGAATTCACCCCTCCACTTT. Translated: CASSFRGATNSPLHF.

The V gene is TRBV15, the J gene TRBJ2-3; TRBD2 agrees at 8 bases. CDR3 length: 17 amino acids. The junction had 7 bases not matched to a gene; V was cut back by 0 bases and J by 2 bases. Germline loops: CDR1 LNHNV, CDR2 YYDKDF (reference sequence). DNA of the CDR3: TGTGCCACCAGCAGAGATATCGGGGGGGGCCTCACAGATACGCAGTATTTT. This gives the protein CATSRDIGGGLTDTQYF.

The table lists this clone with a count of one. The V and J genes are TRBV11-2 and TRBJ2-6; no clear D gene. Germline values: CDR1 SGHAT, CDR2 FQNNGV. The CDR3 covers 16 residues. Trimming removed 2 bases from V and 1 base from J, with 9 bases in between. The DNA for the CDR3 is TGTGCCAGCAGCTTATTGAGGTCTTCTGGGGCCAACGTCCTGACTTTC. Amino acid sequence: CASSLLRSSGANVLTF.

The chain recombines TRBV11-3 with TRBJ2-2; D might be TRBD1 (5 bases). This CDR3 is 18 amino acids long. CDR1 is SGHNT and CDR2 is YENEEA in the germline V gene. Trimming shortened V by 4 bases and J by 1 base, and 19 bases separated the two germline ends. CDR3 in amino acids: CASSSNGQAGMNTGELFF. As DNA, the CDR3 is TGTGCCAGCAGCTCCAACGGTCAGGCAGGGATGAACACCGGGGAGCTGTTTTTT.

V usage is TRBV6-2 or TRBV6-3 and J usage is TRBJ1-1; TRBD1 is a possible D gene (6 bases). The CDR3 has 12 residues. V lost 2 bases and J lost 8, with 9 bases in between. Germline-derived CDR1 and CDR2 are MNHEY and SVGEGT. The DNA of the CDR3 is TGTGCCAGCAGTTACGTTGGGACAGAAGCTTTCTTT. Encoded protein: CASSYVGTEAFF.

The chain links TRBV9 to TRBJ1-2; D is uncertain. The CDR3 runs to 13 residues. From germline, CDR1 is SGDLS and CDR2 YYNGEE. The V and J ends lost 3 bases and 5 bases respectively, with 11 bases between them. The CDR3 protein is CASSEARDYGYTF. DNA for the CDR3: TGTGCCAGCAGCGAAGCACGGGATTATGGCTACACCTTC.

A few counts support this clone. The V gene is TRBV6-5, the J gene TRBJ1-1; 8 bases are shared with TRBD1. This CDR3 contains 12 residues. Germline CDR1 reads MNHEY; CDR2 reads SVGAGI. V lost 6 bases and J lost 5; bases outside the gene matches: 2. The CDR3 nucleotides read TGTGCCAGCAGAAGGACAGGGACTGAAGCTTTCTTT. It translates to CASRRTGTEAFF.

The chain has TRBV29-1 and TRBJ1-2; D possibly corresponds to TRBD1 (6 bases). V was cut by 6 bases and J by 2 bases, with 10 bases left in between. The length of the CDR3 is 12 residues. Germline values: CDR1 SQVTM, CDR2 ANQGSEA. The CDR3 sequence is CSVETGNYGYTF. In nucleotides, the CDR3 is TGCAGCGTAGAAACAGGGAACTATGGCTACACCTTC.

CDR3 sequence: CASSLEVRGSYEQYF. Here the CDR3 DNA reads TGTGCCAGCAGCTTGGAGGTCAGGGGTTCCTACGAGCAGTACTTC. The chain has TRBV5-5 and TRBJ2-7, with D possibly matching TRBD1 (6 bases). Deletions cut 0 bases from V and 1 base from J, with 11 bases between. Germline CDR1 SGHKS, CDR2 YYEKEE (reference sequence). This CDR3 contains 15 residues.

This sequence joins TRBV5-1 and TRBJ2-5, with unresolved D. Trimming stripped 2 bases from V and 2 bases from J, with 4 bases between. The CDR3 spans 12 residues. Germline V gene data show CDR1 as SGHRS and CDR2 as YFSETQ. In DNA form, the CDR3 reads TGCGCCAGCAGCTTCGAGCAAGAGACCCAGTACTTC. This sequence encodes CASSFEQETQYF.

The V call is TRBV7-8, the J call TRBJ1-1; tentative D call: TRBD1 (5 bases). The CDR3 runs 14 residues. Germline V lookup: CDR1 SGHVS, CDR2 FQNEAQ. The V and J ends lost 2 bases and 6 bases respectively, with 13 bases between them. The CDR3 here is CASSLSGAIAEAFF. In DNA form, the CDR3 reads TGTGCCAGCAGCTTAAGTGGGGCGATAGCTGAAGCTTTCTTT.

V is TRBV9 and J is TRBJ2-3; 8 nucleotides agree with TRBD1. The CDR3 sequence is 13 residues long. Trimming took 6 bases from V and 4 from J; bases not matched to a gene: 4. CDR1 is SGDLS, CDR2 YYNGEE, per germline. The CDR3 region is CASTAGGPDTQYF. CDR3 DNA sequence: TGTGCCAGCACGGCAGGGGGCCCAGATACGCAGTATTTT.

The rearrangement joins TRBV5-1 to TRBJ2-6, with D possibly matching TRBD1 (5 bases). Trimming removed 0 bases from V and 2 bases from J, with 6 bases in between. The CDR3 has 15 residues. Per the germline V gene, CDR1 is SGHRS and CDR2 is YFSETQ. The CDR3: CASSLEGAGANVLTF. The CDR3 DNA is TGCGCCAGCAGCTTGGAAGGGGCTGGGGCCAACGTCCTGACTTTC.

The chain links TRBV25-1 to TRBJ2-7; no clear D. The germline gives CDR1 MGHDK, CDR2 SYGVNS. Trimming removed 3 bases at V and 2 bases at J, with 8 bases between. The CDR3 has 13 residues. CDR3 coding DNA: TGTGCCAGCAGTGACACAAATCCCTACGAGCAGTACTTC. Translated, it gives CASSDTNPYEQYF.

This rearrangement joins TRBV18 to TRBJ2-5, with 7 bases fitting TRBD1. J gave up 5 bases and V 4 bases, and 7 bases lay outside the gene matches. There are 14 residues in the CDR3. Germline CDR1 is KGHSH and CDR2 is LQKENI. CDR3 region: CASSQQGQGETQYF. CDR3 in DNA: TGTGCCAGCTCACAACAGGGGCAGGGGGAGACCCAGTACTTC.

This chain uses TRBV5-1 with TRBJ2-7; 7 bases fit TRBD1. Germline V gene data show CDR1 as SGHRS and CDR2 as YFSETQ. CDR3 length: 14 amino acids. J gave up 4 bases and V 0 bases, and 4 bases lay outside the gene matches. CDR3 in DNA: TGCGCCAGCAGCTTGGGACAGGGAAATTACGAGCAGTACTTC. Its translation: CASSLGQGNYEQYF.

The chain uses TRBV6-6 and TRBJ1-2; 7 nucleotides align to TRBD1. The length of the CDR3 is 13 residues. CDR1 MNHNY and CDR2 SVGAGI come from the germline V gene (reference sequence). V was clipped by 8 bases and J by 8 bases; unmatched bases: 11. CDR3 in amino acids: CASANTGERGYTF. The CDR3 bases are TGTGCCAGCGCTAATACAGGGGAAAGAGGCTACACCTTC.

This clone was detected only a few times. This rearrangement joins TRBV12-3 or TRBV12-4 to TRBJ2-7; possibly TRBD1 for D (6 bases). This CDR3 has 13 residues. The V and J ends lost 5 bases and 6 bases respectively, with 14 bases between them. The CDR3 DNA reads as TGTGCCAGCAGTCTAAGGGACACACTCGAGCAGTACTTC. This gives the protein CASSLRDTLEQYF.

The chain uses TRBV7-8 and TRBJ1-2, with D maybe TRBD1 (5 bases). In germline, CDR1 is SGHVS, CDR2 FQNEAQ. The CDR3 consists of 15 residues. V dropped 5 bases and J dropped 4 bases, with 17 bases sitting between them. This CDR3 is CASSPGAVNPYGYTF. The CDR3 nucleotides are TGTGCCAGCAGCCCTGGGGCCGTGAACCCCTATGGCTACACCTTC. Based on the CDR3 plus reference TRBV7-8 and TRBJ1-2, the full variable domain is GAGVSQSPRYKVAKRGQDVALRCDPISGHVSLFWYQQALGQGPEFLTYFQNEAQLDKSGLPSDRFFAERPEGSVSTLKIQRTQQEDSAVYLCASSPGAVNPYGYTFGSGTRLTVV.

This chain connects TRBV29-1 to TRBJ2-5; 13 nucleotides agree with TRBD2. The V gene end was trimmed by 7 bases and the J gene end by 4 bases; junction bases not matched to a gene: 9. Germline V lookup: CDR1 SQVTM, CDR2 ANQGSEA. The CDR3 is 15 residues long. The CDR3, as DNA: TGCAGCGGGTGGGGACTAGCGGGGTCCCCAGAGACCCAGTACTTC. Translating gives CSGWGLAGSPETQYF.

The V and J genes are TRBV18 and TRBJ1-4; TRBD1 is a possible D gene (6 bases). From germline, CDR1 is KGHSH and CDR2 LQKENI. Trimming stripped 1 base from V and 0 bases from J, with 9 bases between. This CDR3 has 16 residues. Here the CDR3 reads CASSPQQGATNEKLFF. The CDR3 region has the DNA TGTGCCAGCTCACCACAACAGGGTGCAACTAATGAAAAACTGTTTTTT. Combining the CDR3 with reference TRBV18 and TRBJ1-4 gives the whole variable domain NAGVMQNPRHLVRRRGQEARLRCSPMKGHSHVYWYRQLPEEGLKFMVYLQKENIIDESGMPKERFSAEFPKEGPSILRIQQVVRGDSAAYFCASSPQQGATNEKLFFGSGTQLSVL.

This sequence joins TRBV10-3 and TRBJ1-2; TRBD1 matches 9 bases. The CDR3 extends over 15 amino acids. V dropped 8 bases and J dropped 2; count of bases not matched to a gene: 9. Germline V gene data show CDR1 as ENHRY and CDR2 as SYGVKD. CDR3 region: CAISPNGQGNYGYTF. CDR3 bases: TGTGCCATCTCACCTAATGGACAGGGGAACTATGGCTACACCTTC.

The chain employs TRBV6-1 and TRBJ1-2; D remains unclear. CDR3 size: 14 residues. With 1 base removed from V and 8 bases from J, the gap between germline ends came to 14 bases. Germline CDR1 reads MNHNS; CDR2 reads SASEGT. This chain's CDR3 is CASSEVSTSWGYTF. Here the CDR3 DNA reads TGTGCCAGCAGTGAAGTTTCGACATCGTGGGGCTACACCTTC.

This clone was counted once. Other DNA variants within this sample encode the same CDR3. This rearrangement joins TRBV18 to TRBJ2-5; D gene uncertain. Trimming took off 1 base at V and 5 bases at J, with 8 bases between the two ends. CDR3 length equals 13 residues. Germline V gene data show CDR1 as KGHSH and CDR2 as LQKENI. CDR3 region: CASSPRSGETQYF. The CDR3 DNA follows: TGTGCCAGCTCACCACGGTCCGGGGAGACCCAGTACTTC.

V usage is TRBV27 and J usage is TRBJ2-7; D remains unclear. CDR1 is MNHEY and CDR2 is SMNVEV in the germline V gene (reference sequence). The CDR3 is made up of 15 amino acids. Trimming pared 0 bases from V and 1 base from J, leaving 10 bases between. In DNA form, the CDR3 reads TGTGCCAGCAGTTTATCGTCAGTCGGGTCCTACGAGCAGTACTTC. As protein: CASSLSSVGSYEQYF.

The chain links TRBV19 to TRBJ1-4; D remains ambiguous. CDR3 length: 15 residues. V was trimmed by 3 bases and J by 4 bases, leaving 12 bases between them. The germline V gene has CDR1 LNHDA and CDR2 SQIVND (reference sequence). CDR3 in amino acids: CASSIGGRYNEKLFF. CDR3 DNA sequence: TGTGCCAGTAGTATCGGTGGCAGGTATAATGAAAAACTGTTTTTT.

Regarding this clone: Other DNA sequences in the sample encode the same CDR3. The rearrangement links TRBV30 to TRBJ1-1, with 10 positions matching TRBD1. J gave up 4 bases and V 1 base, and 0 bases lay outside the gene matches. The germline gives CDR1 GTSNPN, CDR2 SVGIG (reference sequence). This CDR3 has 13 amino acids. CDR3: CAWSGTGGTEAFF. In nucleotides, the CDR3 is TGTGCCTGGAGTGGGACAGGGGGCACTGAAGCTTTCTTT. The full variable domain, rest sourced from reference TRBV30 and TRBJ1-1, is SQTIHQWPATLVQPVGSPLSLECTVEGTSNPNLYWYRQAAGRGLQLLFYSVGIGQISSEVPQNLSASRPQDRQFILSSKKLLLSDSGFYLCAWSGTGGTEAFFGQGTRLTVV.

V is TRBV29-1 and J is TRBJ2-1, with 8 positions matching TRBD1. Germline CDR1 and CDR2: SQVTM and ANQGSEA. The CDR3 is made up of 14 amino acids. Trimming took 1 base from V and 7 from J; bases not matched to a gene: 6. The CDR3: CSVEGQGAVNEQFF. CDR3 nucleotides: TGCAGCGTTGAAGGGCAGGGGGCTGTGAATGAGCAGTTCTTC.